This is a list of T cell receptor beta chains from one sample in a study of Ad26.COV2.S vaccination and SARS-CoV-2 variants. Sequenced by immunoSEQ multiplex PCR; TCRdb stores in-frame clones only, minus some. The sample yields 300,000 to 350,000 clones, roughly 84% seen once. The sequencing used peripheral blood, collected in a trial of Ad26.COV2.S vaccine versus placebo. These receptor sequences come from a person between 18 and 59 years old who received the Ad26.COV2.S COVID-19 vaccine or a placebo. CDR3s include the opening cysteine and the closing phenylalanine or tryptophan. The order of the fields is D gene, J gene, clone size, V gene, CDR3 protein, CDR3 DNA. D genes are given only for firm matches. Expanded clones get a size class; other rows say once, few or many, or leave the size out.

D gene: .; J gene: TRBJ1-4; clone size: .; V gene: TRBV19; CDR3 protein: CASSMELSGIYNEKLFF; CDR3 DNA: TGTGCCAGTAGTATGGAATTGAGCGGGATCTATAATGAAAAACTGTTTTTT
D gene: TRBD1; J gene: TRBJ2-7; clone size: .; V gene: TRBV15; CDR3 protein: CATSRDRGREQYF; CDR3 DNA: TGTGCCACCAGCAGGGACAGGGGGCGCGAGCAGTACTTC
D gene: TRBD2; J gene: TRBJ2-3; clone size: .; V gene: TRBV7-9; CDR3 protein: CASSHGLAGRADTQYF; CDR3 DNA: TGTGCCAGCAGCCACGGACTAGCGGGTAGGGCAGATACGCAGTATTTT
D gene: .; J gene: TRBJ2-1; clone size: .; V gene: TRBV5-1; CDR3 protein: CASSLSDGYNEQFF; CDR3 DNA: TGCGCCAGCAGCTTGAGCGACGGCTACAATGAGCAGTTCTTC
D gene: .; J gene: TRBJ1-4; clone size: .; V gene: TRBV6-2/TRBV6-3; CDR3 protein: CASSYGNEKLFF; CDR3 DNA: TGTGCCAGCAGTTACGGAAATGAAAAACTGTTTTTT
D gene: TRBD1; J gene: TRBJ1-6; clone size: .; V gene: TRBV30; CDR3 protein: CAWRELGQGYSSPLHF; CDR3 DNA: TGTGCCTGGAGGGAGCTGGGACAGGGGTATAGTTCACCCCTCCACTTT
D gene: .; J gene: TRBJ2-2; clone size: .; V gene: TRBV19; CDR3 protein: CASSPKANTGELFF; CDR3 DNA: TGTGCCAGTTCCCCCAAAGCGAACACCGGGGAGCTGTTTTTT
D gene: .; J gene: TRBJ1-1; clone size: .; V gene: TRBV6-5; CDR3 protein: CASSQDINTEAFF; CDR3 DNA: TGTGCCAGCAGTCAGGACATCAACACTGAAGCTTTCTTT
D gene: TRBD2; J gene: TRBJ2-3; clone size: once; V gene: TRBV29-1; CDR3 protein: CSARLAADTQYF; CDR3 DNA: TGCAGCGCCCGACTAGCTGCAGATACGCAGTATTTT
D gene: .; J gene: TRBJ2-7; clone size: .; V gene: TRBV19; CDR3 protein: CASSRPTASSYEQYF; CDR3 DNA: TGTGCCAGTAGTCGGCCGACAGCTAGCTCCTACGAGCAGTACTTC
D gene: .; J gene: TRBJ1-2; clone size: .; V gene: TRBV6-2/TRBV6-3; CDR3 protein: CASSLTSEYGYTF; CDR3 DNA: TGTGCCAGCAGTTTGACATCAGAGTATGGCTACACCTTC
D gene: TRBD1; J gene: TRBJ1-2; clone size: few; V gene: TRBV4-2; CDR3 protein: CASSQEGTGAGYGYTF; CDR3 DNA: TGTGCCAGCAGCCAAGAGGGGACAGGAGCGGGCTATGGCTACACCTTC
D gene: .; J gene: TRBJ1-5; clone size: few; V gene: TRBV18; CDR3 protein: CASSLQGGSQPQHF; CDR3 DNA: TGTGCCAGCTCACTACAGGGTGGCAGTCAGCCCCAGCATTTT
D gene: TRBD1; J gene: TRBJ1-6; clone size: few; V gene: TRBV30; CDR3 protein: CAWERPPGQITPLHF; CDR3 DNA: TGTGCCTGGGAGAGGCCCCCGGGACAGATCACACCCCTCCACTTT
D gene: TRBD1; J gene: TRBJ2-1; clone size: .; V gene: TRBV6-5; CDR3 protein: CASSYSSRQGANEQFF; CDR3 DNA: TGTGCCAGCAGTTACTCGTCGCGACAGGGGGCCAATGAGCAGTTCTTC
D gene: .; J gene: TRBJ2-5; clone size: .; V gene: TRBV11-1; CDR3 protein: CASSPDRQETQYF; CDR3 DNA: TGTGCCAGCAGCCCCGACAGACAAGAGACCCAGTACTTC
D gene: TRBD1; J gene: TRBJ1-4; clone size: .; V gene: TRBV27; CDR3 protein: CASSLRLPGGAGEKLFF; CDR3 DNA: TGTGCCAGCAGTTTAAGGCTTCCAGGGGGCGCGGGGGAAAAACTGTTTTTT
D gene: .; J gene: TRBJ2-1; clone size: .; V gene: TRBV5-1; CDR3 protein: CASSPPLGDYNEQFF; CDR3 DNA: TGCGCCAGCAGCCCGCCCCTGGGGGATTACAATGAGCAGTTCTTC
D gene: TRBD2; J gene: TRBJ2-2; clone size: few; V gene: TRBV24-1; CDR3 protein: CATRPGGGNTGELFF; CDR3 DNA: TGTGCCACCAGACCTGGGGGGGGAAACACCGGGGAGCTGTTTTTT
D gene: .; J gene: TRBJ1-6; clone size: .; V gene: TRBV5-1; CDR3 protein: CASSSLLGGPNSPLHF; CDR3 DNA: TGCGCCAGCAGCTCGTTATTAGGGGGACCTAATTCACCCCTCCACTTT
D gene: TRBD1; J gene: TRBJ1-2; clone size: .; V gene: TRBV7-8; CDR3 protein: CASSLETGSDYGYTF; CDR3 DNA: TGTGCCAGCAGCTTAGAGACAGGGTCGGACTATGGCTACACCTTC
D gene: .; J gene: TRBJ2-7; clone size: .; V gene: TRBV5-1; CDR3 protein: CASRVYEGMLGDEQYF; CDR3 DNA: TGCGCCAGCAGAGTGTATGAAGGGATGCTAGGGGACGAGCAGTACTTC
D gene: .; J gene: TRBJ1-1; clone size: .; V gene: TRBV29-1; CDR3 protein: CSVGMESTMNTEAFF; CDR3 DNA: TGCAGCGTTGGAATGGAAAGCACCATGAACACTGAAGCTTTCTTT
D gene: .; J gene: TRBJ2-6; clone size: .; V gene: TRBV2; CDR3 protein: CASSENGAEGANVLTF; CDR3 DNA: TGTGCCAGCAGTGAAAATGGGGCCGAGGGGGCCAACGTCCTGACTTTC
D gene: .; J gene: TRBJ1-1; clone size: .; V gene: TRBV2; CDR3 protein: CASSELGLNTEAFF; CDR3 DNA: TGTGCCAGCAGTGAACTGGGATTGAACACTGAAGCTTTCTTT
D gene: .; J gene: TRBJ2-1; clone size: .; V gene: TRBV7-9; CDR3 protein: CASHERQIYNEQFF; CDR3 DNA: TGTGCCAGCCACGAGAGACAGATCTACAATGAGCAGTTCTTC
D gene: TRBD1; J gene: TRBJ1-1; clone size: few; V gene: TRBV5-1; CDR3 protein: CASRTGTGTVEAFF; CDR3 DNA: TGCGCCAGCAGGACCGGGACAGGGACGGTTGAAGCTTTCTTT